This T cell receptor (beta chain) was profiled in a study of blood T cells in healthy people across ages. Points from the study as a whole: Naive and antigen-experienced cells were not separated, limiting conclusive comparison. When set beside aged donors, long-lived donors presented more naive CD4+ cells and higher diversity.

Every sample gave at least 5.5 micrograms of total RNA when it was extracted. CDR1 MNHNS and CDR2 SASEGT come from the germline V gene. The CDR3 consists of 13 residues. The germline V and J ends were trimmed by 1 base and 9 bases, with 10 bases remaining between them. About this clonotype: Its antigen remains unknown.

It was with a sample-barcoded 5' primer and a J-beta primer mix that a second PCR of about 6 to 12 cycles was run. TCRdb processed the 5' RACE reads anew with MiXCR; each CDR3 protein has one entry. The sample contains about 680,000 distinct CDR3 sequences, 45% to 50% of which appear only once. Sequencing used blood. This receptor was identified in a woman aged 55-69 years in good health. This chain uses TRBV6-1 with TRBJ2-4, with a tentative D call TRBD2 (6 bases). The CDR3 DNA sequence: TGTGCCAGCAGTGAAGAGGGCGGGGTCATTCAGTACTTC. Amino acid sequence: CASSEEGGVIQYF.